What follows are 18 T cell receptor beta chains derived from one specimen sequenced in a study of blood T cells in healthy people across ages. A sample-barcoded 5' primer and a J-beta primer mix were used in a second PCR of about 7 to 12 cycles. TCRdb re-analysed the 5' RACE reads in MiXCR, keeping a single row per CDR3 protein. The sample yields about 780,000 distinct CDR3 sequences, 35% to 60% seen once. What was sequenced was blood. The receptors derive from a man older than 75 in good health.

This clonotype came up once. This rearrangement joins TRBV29-1 to TRBJ2-1, with no clear D. The CDR3 is 13 amino acids. CDR1 and CDR2 (germline): SQVTM, ANQGSEA. V was pared by 7 bases and J by 10 bases, with 20 bases between. In DNA, the CDR3 is TGCAGCGCTCGAGCTTCGGCCGGCTCGGAGCAGTTCTTC. Translation gives CSARASAGSEQFF.

This clonotype came up a few times. In DNA, the CDR3 is TGTGCCAGCAGTGTTATGAACTACAATGAGCAGTTCTTC. Its protein is CASSVMNYNEQFF. The gene calls are TRBV2 and TRBJ2-1; D gene uncertain. Trimming took 4 bases from V and 3 from J, leaving 7 bases between them. This CDR3 spans 13 amino acids. Germline assignment: CDR1 SNHLY and CDR2 FYNNEI. Looking up the rest from reference TRBV2 and TRBJ2-1 gives the full variable domain: EPEVTQTPSHQVTQMGQEVILRCVPISNHLYFYWYRQILGQKVEFLVSFYNNEISEKSEIFDDQFSVERPDGSNFTLKIRSTKLEDSAMYFCASSVMNYNEQFFGPGTRLTVL.

This chain joins TRBV29-1 and TRBJ2-7; TRBD1 matches 10 bases. The V gene's germline CDR1 is SQVTM and CDR2 ANQGSEA. The CDR3 covers 15 residues. Trimming removed 0 bases from V and 2 bases from J; junction bases left unmatched: 4. CDR3 region: CSVEDPDRGPYEQYF. As DNA, the CDR3 is TGCAGCGTTGAAGATCCCGACAGGGGGCCCTACGAGCAGTACTTC.

This clonotype was found once. The junction differs from germline at one of its ends, possibly a read error. The chain couples TRBV7-2 to TRBJ2-6, with unresolved D. The CDR3 has 16 amino acids. Germline V gene sequence: CDR1 SGHTA, CDR2 FQGNSA. The CDR3 sequence is CASSLGPRAGTNVLTF. CDR3 nucleotides: TGTGCCAGCAGCTTAGGCCCCCGGGCTGGGACCAACGTCCTGACTTTC.

The V gene is TRBV20-1, the J gene TRBJ2-7; 11 nucleotides line up with TRBD2. V was clipped by 0 bases and J by 2 bases; unmatched bases: 6. Germline V CDR1 and CDR2: DFQATT, SNEGSKA (reference sequence). This CDR3 region has 16 residues. Here the CDR3 DNA reads TGCAGTGCTAGAGATCCCCTAGCGGGAGGACCCTACGAGCAGTACTTC. Amino acids: CSARDPLAGGPYEQYF.

The gene calls are TRBV6-1 and TRBJ2-1; 10 positions match TRBD2. The closer fit of TRBJ2-7 to the DNA end suggests the J call may be wrong. The CDR3 is made up of 17 amino acids. CDR1 MNHNS and CDR2 SASEGT come from the germline V gene. The CDR3 here is CASSPGGLASPYNEQYF. The CDR3, as DNA: TGTGCCAGCAGTCCCGGGGGACTAGCGTCCCCCTACAATGAGCAGTACTTC.

The V call is TRBV28, the J call TRBJ1-1; D is possibly TRBD1 (5 bases). The germline CDR1 and CDR2 sequences are MDHEN and SYDVKM. V was trimmed by 4 bases and J by 7 bases, leaving 10 bases between them. The length of the CDR3 is 12 residues. CDR3 sequence reads: CASSWTRGEAFF. In DNA form, the CDR3 reads TGTGCCAGCAGTTGGACGAGGGGTGAAGCTTTCTTT.

The genes are TRBV6-1 and TRBJ1-2; D not resolved. CDR3 length: 12 residues. Germline V gives CDR1 MNHNS, CDR2 SASEGT. The V and J ends lost 8 bases and 3 bases respectively, with 10 bases between them. This CDR3 reads CASRQSDYGYTF. In DNA form, the CDR3 reads TGTGCCAGCCGGCAGAGTGACTATGGCTACACCTTC.

V and J are TRBV12-3 or TRBV12-4 and TRBJ2-7; TRBD2 matches 9 bases. This CDR3 region has 16 residues. With V trimmed by 5 bases and J by 1 base, 9 bases remained unmatched. The CDR3 reads CASSVSASGESYEQYF. For the CDR3, the DNA is TGTGCCAGCAGTGTATCCGCTAGCGGGGAGTCCTACGAGCAGTACTTC.

This chain joins TRBV7-3 and TRBJ2-1, with TRBD1 as a possible D gene (6 bases). The V end was cut by 1 base, the J end by 0 bases, with 19 bases between. Germline loops: CDR1 SGHTA, CDR2 FQGTGA. This CDR3 region has 19 residues. The CDR3 coding sequence is TGTGCCAGCAGCTTAAGGGGGCTCGCATCAATAAGCTCCTACAATGAGCAGTTCTTC. Residues: CASSLRGLASISSYNEQFF.

Only a few counts were recorded for this clonotype. The genes are TRBV12-3 or TRBV12-4 and TRBJ2-3; D perhaps matches TRBD2 (7 bases). V dropped 1 base and J dropped 0 bases, with 14 bases sitting between them. The CDR3 sequence is 17 residues long. CDR3 sequence: CASSLVSGTYSTDTQYF. CDR3 sequence (DNA): TGTGCCAGCAGTTTAGTAAGCGGGACATATAGCACAGATACGCAGTATTTT.

The rearrangement links TRBV29-1 to TRBJ1-1, with D possibly TRBD1 on 5 matching bases. The CDR3 totals 12 residues. The ends were cut back, 7 bases at V and 3 bases at J, with 12 bases in the middle. Per the germline V gene, CDR1 is SQVTM and CDR2 is ANQGSEA. The CDR3 region has the DNA TGCAGCGCAAGCCGGGGGGACACTGAAGCTTTCTTT. Its protein product is CSASRGDTEAFF. Using reference TRBV29-1 and TRBJ1-1 for the parts outside the CDR3, the full variable domain is SAVISQKPSRDICQRGTSLTIQCQVDSQVTMMFWYRQQPGQSLTLIATANQGSEATYESGFVIDKFPISRPNLTFSTLTVSNMSPEDSSIYLCSASRGDTEAFFGQGTRLTVV.

V is TRBV28 and J is TRBJ2-2; TRBD2 might be the D (6 bases). V lost 5 bases, J lost 6 bases, and 10 bases lay in between. The V gene's germline CDR1 is MDHEN and CDR2 SYDVKM. This CDR3 comprises 13 residues. The CDR3 protein is CASSAGEAGELFF. CDR3 in DNA: TGTGCCAGCAGTGCCGGGGAGGCCGGGGAGCTGTTTTTT.

This clonotype has only a few counts. The chain uses TRBV5-1 and TRBJ2-7; TRBD2 is a possible D gene (6 bases). Trimming took 6 bases from V and 2 from J, leaving 15 bases between them. In germline, CDR1 is SGHRS, CDR2 YFSETQ. This CDR3 spans 14 amino acids. The CDR3 bases are TGCGCCAGCACCGAAAACGGACTAACCTACGAGCAGTACTTC. It yields the protein CASTENGLTYEQYF. The whole variable domain, remainder taken from reference TRBV5-1 and TRBJ2-7, is KAGVTQTPRYLIKTRGQQVTLSCSPISGHRSVSWYQQTPGQGLQFLFEYFSETQRNKGNFPGRFSGRQFSNSRSEMNVSTLELGDSALYLCASTENGLTYEQYFGPGTRLTVT.

This clonotype was picked up many times. J is TRBJ2-3 and V is TRBV10-1, with D perhaps TRBD1 or TRBD2 (6 bases each). Germline CDR1 is WNHNN and CDR2 is SYGVQD (reference sequence). V was clipped by 8 bases and J by 5 bases, with 23 bases between them. The CDR3 runs to 16 residues. Written as DNA, the CDR3 is TGCGCCAGCCCCCATCAGGTAGCGGAGGGGGGAGATACGCAGTATTTT. Translated: CASPHQVAEGGDTQYF.

This clonotype was seen only a few times. J is TRBJ2-1 and V is TRBV5-1; the D is unclear. Deletions cut 1 base from V and 0 bases from J, with 11 bases between. The germline gives CDR1 SGHRS, CDR2 YFSETQ. This CDR3 spans 16 amino acids. CDR3 DNA: TGCGCCAGCAGCTTGTCCTCGACACTCTCCTACAATGAGCAGTTCTTC. This codes for CASSLSSTLSYNEQFF.

The sample holds a few counts of this clonotype. V and J are TRBV12-5 and TRBJ2-7; TRBD1 is a possible D gene (5 bases). CDR1 and CDR2 from the germline V gene are LGHNT and FRNRAP. The CDR3 sequence is 14 residues long. The V and J ends lost 7 bases and 1 base respectively, with 14 bases between them. The CDR3 nucleotides read TGTGCTAGTGCCCAGACAGTACCATCCTACGAGCAGTACTTC. It codes for CASAQTVPSYEQYF.

Comments on this clonotype: An end of the junction does not agree with germline; a read error may underlie this. This chain links TRBV6-1 with TRBJ1-6; D might be TRBD1 (6 bases). Germline CDR1 and CDR2: MNHNS and SASEGT. The CDR3 runs to 15 residues. CDR3 sequence (DNA): TGTGCCAGCAGTGATGGGACATGGGATAATTCACCCCCCCACTTT. This gives the protein CASSDGTWDNSPPHF.